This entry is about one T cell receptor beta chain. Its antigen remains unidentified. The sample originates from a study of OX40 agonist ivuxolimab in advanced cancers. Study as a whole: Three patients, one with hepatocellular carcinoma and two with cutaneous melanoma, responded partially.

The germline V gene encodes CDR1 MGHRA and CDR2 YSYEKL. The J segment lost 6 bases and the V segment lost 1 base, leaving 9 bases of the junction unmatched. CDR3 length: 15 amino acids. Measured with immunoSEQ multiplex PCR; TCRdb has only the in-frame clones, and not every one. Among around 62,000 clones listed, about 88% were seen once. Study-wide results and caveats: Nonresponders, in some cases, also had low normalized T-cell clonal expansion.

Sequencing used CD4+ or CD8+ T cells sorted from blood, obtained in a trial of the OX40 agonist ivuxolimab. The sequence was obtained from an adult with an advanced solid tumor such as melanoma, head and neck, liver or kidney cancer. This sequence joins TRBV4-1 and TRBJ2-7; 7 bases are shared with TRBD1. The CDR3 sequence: CASSQVGRGTGEQYF. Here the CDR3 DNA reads TGCGCCAGCAGCCAAGTGGGCAGGGGGACGGGCGAGCAGTACTTC.